This note documents a single T cell receptor beta chain sequence. The CDR3 is 14 amino acids. This PCR relied on a set of 60 Vbeta primers and 13 Jbeta primers. Sequencing used immunoSEQ multiplex PCR; TCRdb keeps in-frame clones, though not all of them. The table includes approximately 220,000 clones, 82% detected once. These data belong to a study of cytomegalovirus exposure and HLA in healthy donors. The chain recombines TRBV21-1 with TRBJ1-1; the DNA was not used to check the table's D call, TRBD1. TRBV21-1 is a pseudogene segment. Sequencing was done on a sample of PBMCs. The TCR originated in a man aged 40-55 years in good health and CMV-seropositive. The CDR3 protein is CASKGTGRGTEAFF. CDR3 DNA: TGTGCCAGCAAAGGGACAGGGCGAGGGACTGAAGCTTTCTTT.